What follows is one T cell receptor (beta chain) and its context. In TCRdb, the 5' RACE reads were re-called with MiXCR into one record per CDR3 protein. Of a few hundred thousand distinct CDR3 sequences in the sample, approximately 27% were seen once. CDR3 length: 13 residues. V dropped 4 bases and J dropped 0 bases, with 7 bases sitting between them. This sample was taken from a study of T-cell memory formation after mild COVID-19. V and J are TRBV12-3 or TRBV12-4 and TRBJ2-7, with no clear D. The clonotype was recovered from an adult woman who had mild COVID-19 (a few samples of this study predate the infection). Cell type and time point are not known. Sequences were obtained from PBMCs or a T cell subset sorted from them (not recorded which). The CDR3 DNA reads as TGTGCCAGCAGTTCCCGGATCTCCTACGAGCAGTACTTC. Encoded protein: CASSSRISYEQYF.